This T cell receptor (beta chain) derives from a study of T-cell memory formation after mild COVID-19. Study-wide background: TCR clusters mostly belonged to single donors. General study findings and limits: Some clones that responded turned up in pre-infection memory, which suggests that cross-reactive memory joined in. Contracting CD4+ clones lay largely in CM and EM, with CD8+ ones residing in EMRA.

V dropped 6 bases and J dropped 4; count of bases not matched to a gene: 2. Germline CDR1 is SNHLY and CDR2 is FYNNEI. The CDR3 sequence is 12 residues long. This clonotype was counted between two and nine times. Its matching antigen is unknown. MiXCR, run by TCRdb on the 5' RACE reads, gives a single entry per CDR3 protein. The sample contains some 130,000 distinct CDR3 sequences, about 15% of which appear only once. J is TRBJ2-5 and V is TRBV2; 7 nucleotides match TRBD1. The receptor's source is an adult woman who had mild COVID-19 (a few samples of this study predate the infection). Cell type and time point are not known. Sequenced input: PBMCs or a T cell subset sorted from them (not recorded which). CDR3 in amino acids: CASSYRGETQYF. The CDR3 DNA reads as TGTGCCAGCAGCTACAGGGGAGAGACCCAGTACTTC.